Following are 9 T cell receptor beta chains from one sample sequenced in a study of cytomegalovirus exposure and HLA in healthy donors. Sequencing was performed with immunoSEQ multiplex PCR; in TCRdb, only in-frame clones are kept and a portion is missing. Of under 250,000 clones detected, 80% to 90% appear once; the ten largest clones hold roughly 2%. Sequencing was done on a sample of PBMCs. All receptors come from a woman between 18 and 30 years old in good health and CMV-seropositive.

The V call is TRBV18, the J call TRBJ2-1; the D gene is possibly TRBD2 (5 bases). This CDR3 has 16 amino acids. Germline V gene data show CDR1 as KGHSH and CDR2 as LQKENI. Trimming pared 4 bases from V and 0 bases from J, leaving 13 bases between. Here the CDR3 DNA reads TGTGCCAGCTCACGCCTAGAAACTAGCTCCTACAATGAGCAGTTCTTC. It yields the protein CASSRLETSSYNEQFF.

J is TRBJ2-7 and V is TRBV6-5; the D gene is possibly TRBD1 (6 bases). V lost 1 base and J 4 bases, leaving 14 bases between the germline ends. CDR3 length: 15 amino acids. In germline, CDR1 is MNHEY, CDR2 SVGAGI. The CDR3 is CASSYYSGQEYEQYF. CDR3 coding DNA: TGTGCCAGCAGTTACTACTCGGGACAAGAGTACGAGCAGTACTTC.

The V and J genes are TRBV7-7 and TRBJ1-1; D gene ambiguous. The germline CDR1 and CDR2 sequences are SSHAT and FNYEAQ (reference sequence). CDR3 length: 15 amino acids. V gave up 1 base and J gave up 1 base, with 10 bases separating them. This CDR3 reads CASSLVAGSNTEAFF. CDR3 DNA sequence: TGTGCCAGCAGCTTAGTTGCAGGTTCGAACACTGAAGCTTTCTTT. The full variable domain, in which reference TRBV7-7 and TRBJ1-1 provide the parts outside the CDR3, is GAGVSQSPRYKVTKRGQDVTLRCDPISSHATLYWYQQALGQGPEFLTYFNYEAQPDKSGLPSDRFSAERPEGSISTLTIQRTEQRDSAMYRCASSLVAGSNTEAFFGQGTRLTVV.

The rearrangement uses TRBV30 and TRBJ1-5, with TRBD1 identical over 9 bases. The CDR3 has 19 residues. CDR1 and CDR2 from the germline V gene are GTSNPN and SVGIG (reference sequence). V was pared by 3 bases and J by 6 bases, with 21 bases of the junction left unmatched. The DNA for the CDR3 is TGTGCCTGGAGCCCTACGTTGGGGTCGCGGGACAGGGCGTCTCAGCCCCAGCATTTT. It encodes CAWSPTLGSRDRASQPQHF.

The J gene is TRBJ2-3, the V gene TRBV27, with 8 bases that match TRBD2. Looked up from germline, CDR1 is MNHEY and CDR2 is SMNVEV (reference sequence). The CDR3 is made up of 18 amino acids. V gave up 6 bases and J gave up 0 bases; unmatched junction bases: 14. CDR3 sequence reads: CASSSERERSDSTDTQYF. The CDR3 nucleotides read TGTGCCAGCAGCTCCGAGCGGGAGCGGTCCGATAGCACAGATACGCAGTATTTT.

This chain connects TRBV29-1 to TRBJ2-1, with TRBD2 matching over 10 bases. Germline CDR1 reads SQVTM; CDR2 reads ANQGSEA. The CDR3 sequence is 15 residues long. The V and J ends lost 0 bases and 7 bases, in that order; junction bases with no gene match: 6. DNA for the CDR3: TGCAGCGTTGAAGATAGAAGCGGGAGGGCTAATGAGCAGTTCTTC. Its protein is CSVEDRSGRANEQFF.

Concerning this clone itself: Other DNA sequences of this sample code for an identical CDR3. This chain uses TRBV2 with TRBJ1-5; TRBD1 agrees at 7 bases. Germline assignment: CDR1 SNHLY and CDR2 FYNNEI. Losses at the gene ends were 5 bases for V and 2 bases for J; bases not matched to a gene: 3. The CDR3 extends over 14 amino acids. The CDR3 loop is CASSSQGGNQPQHF. Here the CDR3 DNA reads TGTGCCAGCAGTTCGCAGGGGGGCAATCAGCCCCAGCATTTT.

The gene calls are TRBV4-2 and TRBJ2-3; TRBD2 matches at 8 bases. This CDR3 spans 14 amino acids. In germline, CDR1 is LGHNA, CDR2 YNFKEQ. Trimming at V came to 10 bases and at J to 2 bases, leaving 8 bases not matched to a gene. The CDR3 spells CATRGLASTDTQYF. As DNA, the CDR3 is TGTGCCACTAGAGGACTAGCCTCCACAGATACGCAGTATTTT.

The chain recombines TRBV27 with TRBJ2-7; D possibly corresponds to TRBD2 (5 bases). The CDR3 has 12 amino acids. The germline V gene has CDR1 MNHEY and CDR2 SMNVEV (reference sequence). The germline V and J ends were trimmed by 6 bases and 6 bases, with 12 bases remaining between them. The CDR3 nucleotides are TGTGCCAGCAGCCCCAGAGGGCGCGAGCAGTACTTC. Its protein is CASSPRGREQYF.